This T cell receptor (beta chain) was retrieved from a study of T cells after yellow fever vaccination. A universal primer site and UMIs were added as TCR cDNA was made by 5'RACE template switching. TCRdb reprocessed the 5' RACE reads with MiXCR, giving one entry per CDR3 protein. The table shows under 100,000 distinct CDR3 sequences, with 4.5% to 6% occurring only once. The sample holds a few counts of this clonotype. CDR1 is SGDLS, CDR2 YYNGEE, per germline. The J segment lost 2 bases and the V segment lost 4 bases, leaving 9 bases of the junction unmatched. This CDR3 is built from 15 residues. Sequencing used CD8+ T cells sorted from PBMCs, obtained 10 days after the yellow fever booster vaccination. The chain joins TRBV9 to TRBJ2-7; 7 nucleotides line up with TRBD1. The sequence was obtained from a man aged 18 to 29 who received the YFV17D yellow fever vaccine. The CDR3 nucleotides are TGTGCCAGCAGCATCTCCGGACAGGACCCCTACGAGCAGTACTTC. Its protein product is CASSISGQDPYEQYF.